One sample yielded the 25 T cell receptor beta chains listed below, sequenced in a study of blood T cells in healthy people across ages. Sample-barcoded 5' priming and a J-beta primer mix drove a second PCR of roughly 6 to 12 cycles. TCRdb ran MiXCR on the 5' RACE reads and lists one entry per CDR3 protein. The profile shows 750,000 to 950,000 distinct CDR3 sequences, approximately 53% of them singletons. The sequencing input was blood. The source of these receptors is a man older than 75 in good health.

V is TRBV29-1 and J is TRBJ1-2, with TRBD1 identical over 9 bases. J lost 8 bases, V lost 7 bases, and 5 bases had no gene match. Germline CDR1 and CDR2: SQVTM and ANQGSEA. The CDR3 runs to 11 residues. CDR3 DNA sequence: TGCAGCGAAGGGACAGGGCAAGGCTACACCTTC. Protein: CSEGTGQGYTF.

A note on this clonotype: The junction and the germline gene differ at one end; a read error may be behind it. V usage is TRBV27 and J usage is TRBJ1-2; D remains unclear. Germline loops: CDR1 MNHEY, CDR2 SMNVEV (reference sequence). The CDR3 length is 13 residues. Here the CDR3 reads CASSVSGISGYTF. The CDR3, as DNA: TGTGCCAGCAGTGTATCTGGAATCAGCGGCTACACCTTC.

This clonotype has only a few counts. The chain uses TRBV7-2 and TRBJ2-3, with D possibly being TRBD1 or TRBD2 (6 bases each). V was trimmed by 2 bases and J by 3 bases, leaving 15 bases between them. Per the germline V gene, CDR1 is SGHTA and CDR2 is FQGNSA. The CDR3 spans 16 residues. For the CDR3, the DNA is TGTGCCAGCAGCTTACTACCGGGGGCGCCGACAGATACGCAGTATTTT. It translates to CASSLLPGAPTDTQYF.

This clonotype was seen more than once but under ten times. The chain uses TRBV2 and TRBJ1-1; possible D gene TRBD1, 6 bases. The CDR3 is made up of 14 amino acids. V lost 7 bases and J lost 10, with 22 bases in between. Germline assignment: CDR1 SNHLY and CDR2 FYNNEI. The CDR3 coding sequence is TGTGCCAGCATGAGGGGGGTCAGCGTCAGGGCAGCTTTCTTT. It specifies CASMRGVSVRAAFF.

This clonotype was detected a few times. The chain recombines TRBV7-2 with TRBJ2-1; 11 bases align to TRBD2. From germline, CDR1 is SGHTA and CDR2 FQGNSA. The CDR3 consists of 15 residues. With V trimmed by 7 bases and J by 9 bases, 11 bases remained unmatched. Written as DNA, the CDR3 is TGTGCCAGCAACCCCACTAGCGGGAGTTGGGGTGAGCAGTTCTTC. It encodes CASNPTSGSWGEQFF.

This chain connects TRBV20-1 to TRBJ2-1; the match to TRBD2 covers 13 bases. Germline V gene sequence: CDR1 DFQATT, CDR2 SNEGSKA (reference sequence). This CDR3 comprises 17 residues. Trimming removed 5 bases from V and 10 bases from J; junction bases left unmatched: 17. The CDR3 is CSAPRGLGLAGAGEQFF. In nucleotides, the CDR3 is TGCAGTGCTCCACGAGGACTCGGACTAGCGGGAGCAGGGGAGCAGTTCTTC.

The gene calls are TRBV29-1 and TRBJ2-7; TRBD1 matches 7 bases. The CDR3 totals 11 residues. The V gene's germline CDR1 is SQVTM and CDR2 ANQGSEA. V lost 8 bases and J lost 5; bases outside the gene matches: 6. CDR3 loop: CSMYRGHEQYF. The CDR3 DNA reads as TGCAGCATGTACAGGGGACACGAGCAGTACTTC.

This clonotype was seen only a few times. Being one base from a much bigger clone, this may be a read error. The chain has TRBV3-1 and TRBJ2-1; 9 bases line up with TRBD1. The V and J ends lost 1 base and 6 bases, in that order; junction bases with no gene match: 1. Germline V gene lookup returns CDR1 LGHDT and CDR2 YNNKEL (reference sequence). The CDR3 runs to 14 residues. The CDR3 loop is CASSQGDRVNEQFF. The CDR3 DNA follows: TGTGCCAGCAGCCAAGGGGACAGGGTCAATGAGCAGTTCTTC.

A few counts support this clonotype. The chain employs TRBV6-2 or TRBV6-3 and TRBJ2-4; 7 nucleotides align to TRBD2. The end of the DNA fits TRBJ2-7 better, so the J call may be wrong. Germline V gives CDR1 MNHEY, CDR2 SVGEGT. This CDR3 region has 14 residues. The CDR3 is CASSGEGYRDEQYF. CDR3 coding DNA: TGTGCCAGCAGTGGGGAGGGATACAGAGACGAGCAGTACTTC.

This clonotype was observed a handful of times. The gene calls are TRBV20-1 and TRBJ2-1; D may match TRBD1 or TRBD2 (5 bases each). Germline V gene data show CDR1 as DFQATT and CDR2 as SNEGSKA (reference sequence). This CDR3 contains 17 residues. V lost 3 bases and J lost 7, with 25 bases in between. The CDR3 DNA is TGCAGTGCTAGGGGGCTGGTGGGTGCAGGGCCGGGAAATGAGCAGTTCTTC. Amino acids: CSARGLVGAGPGNEQFF.

This clonotype appeared a few times. The rearrangement joins TRBV27 to TRBJ1-2, with TRBD1 matching over 7 bases. The V gene end was trimmed by 3 bases and the J gene end by 0 bases; junction bases not matched to a gene: 4. Germline V CDR1 and CDR2: MNHEY, SMNVEV (reference sequence). This CDR3 is built from 15 residues. The CDR3 loop is CASSFIDRANYGYTF. CDR3 sequence (DNA): TGTGCCAGCAGTTTCATCGACAGGGCTAACTATGGCTACACCTTC.

The rearrangement uses TRBV6-5 and TRBJ2-3; D perhaps matches TRBD2 (5 bases). V was pared by 4 bases and J by 0 bases, with 11 bases between. The CDR3 is 15 amino acids. Looked up from germline, CDR1 is MNHEY and CDR2 is SVGAGI. The CDR3 spells CASSSIRTSTDTQYF. The CDR3 DNA reads as TGTGCCAGCAGTTCCATTCGGACTAGCACAGATACGCAGTATTTT.

The chain recombines TRBV3-1 with TRBJ1-2, with D maybe TRBD1 (5 bases). Germline CDR1 LGHDT, CDR2 YNNKEL (reference sequence). Trimming stripped 3 bases from V and 4 bases from J, with 12 bases between. The length of the CDR3 is 14 residues. The CDR3 DNA reads TGTGCCAGCAGCCACGCACTCGGGGCCTATGGCTACACCTTC. It is translated as CASSHALGAYGYTF.

This clonotype has only a few counts. This chain links TRBV6-5 with TRBJ1-4; tentative D call: TRBD1 (5 bases). Germline V gene lookup returns CDR1 MNHEY and CDR2 SVGAGI. CDR3 length: 14 amino acids. V gave up 1 base and J gave up 8 bases, with 11 bases separating them. The chain's CDR3 is CASSYLGTEEKLFF. CDR3 DNA sequence: TGTGCCAGCAGTTACTTGGGGACGGAGGAAAAACTGTTTTTT.

The V gene is TRBV20-1, the J gene TRBJ2-1; D is possibly TRBD2 (5 bases). This CDR3 is built from 14 residues. Per germline, CDR1 DFQATT and CDR2 SNEGSKA (reference sequence). V lost 3 bases, J lost 7 bases, and 16 bases lay in between. CDR3 DNA: TGCAGTGCTAGGGACCCACTGGGCGGGAATGAGCAGTTCTTC. It specifies CSARDPLGGNEQFF.

Only a few counts were recorded for this clonotype. V usage is TRBV29-1 and J usage is TRBJ2-7; the match to TRBD1 covers 11 bases. This CDR3 spans 14 amino acids. V was clipped by 5 bases and J by 6 bases; unmatched bases: 9. Germline lookup yields CDR1 SQVTM and CDR2 ANQGSEA. CDR3 coding DNA: TGCAGCGTTAGCACCGGGACAGGGGGGAGCGAGCAGTACTTC. As protein: CSVSTGTGGSEQYF.

This clonotype came up a few times. The gene calls are TRBV3-1 and TRBJ2-7; 10 nucleotides line up with TRBD2. V lost 1 base and J lost 2; bases outside the gene matches: 5. Germline CDR1 and CDR2: LGHDT and YNNKEL (reference sequence). The CDR3 sequence is 16 residues long. CDR3 region: CASSQGRTSGTYEQYF. The DNA for the CDR3 is TGTGCCAGCAGCCAAGGCAGGACTAGCGGCACCTACGAGCAGTACTTC.

This clonotype was counted a single time. The chain combines TRBV3-1 with TRBJ2-5, with 15 bases matching TRBD2. This CDR3 is 13 amino acids long. Trimming at V came to 4 bases and at J to 13 bases, leaving 4 bases not matched to a gene. CDR1 is LGHDT, CDR2 YNNKEL, per germline (reference sequence). The CDR3 spells CASSRGLAGGGYF. In DNA form, the CDR3 reads TGTGCCAGCAGCCGTGGACTAGCGGGAGGGGGGTACTTC.

This clonotype came up a few times. The rearrangement uses TRBV5-1 and TRBJ2-7, with TRBD1 identical over 9 bases. Looked up from germline, CDR1 is SGHRS and CDR2 is YFSETQ. The CDR3 consists of 15 residues. Germline trimming cut 3 bases from V and 7 bases from J; bases unmatched to any gene: 11. In DNA form, the CDR3 reads TGCGCCAGCAGCTCAGAGACAGGGGGACTACGTGAGCAGTACTTC. Translation gives CASSSETGGLREQYF.

This clonotype was detected only a few times. The chain is built from TRBV5-1 and TRBJ2-7; possibly TRBD1 for D (5 bases). Germline V gene sequence: CDR1 SGHRS, CDR2 YFSETQ. Trimming removed 3 bases at V and 7 bases at J, with 20 bases between. This CDR3 is built from 15 residues. Written as DNA, the CDR3 is TGCGCCAGCAGCTCTTTTACTGCGGCAGGGAAGGAGCAGTACTTC. Amino acids: CASSSFTAAGKEQYF.

This rearrangement joins TRBV18 to TRBJ2-5; perhaps TRBD1 as D (5 bases). CDR1 is KGHSH, CDR2 LQKENI, per germline. V lost 4 bases and J lost 1, with 16 bases in between. The CDR3 is 16 residues long. CDR3 sequence: CASSLAAQGAQETQYF. Written as DNA, the CDR3 is TGTGCCAGCTCACTGGCGGCTCAAGGGGCCCAAGAGACCCAGTACTTC.

The sample holds one count of this clonotype. The chain uses TRBV4-3 and TRBJ2-5; TRBD2 matches at 8 bases. Trimming took 3 bases from V and 2 from J; bases not matched to a gene: 2. The CDR3 sequence is 14 residues long. Germline V gene lookup returns CDR1 LGHNA and CDR2 YSLEER. DNA of the CDR3: TGCGCCAGCAGCCAGAGCGGGGGACAAGAGACCCAGTACTTC. This codes for CASSQSGGQETQYF.

This clonotype was detected only a few times. CDR3 amino acids: CSVSDGTDTQYF. CDR3 nucleotides: TGCAGCGTTTCGGACGGCACAGATACGCAGTATTTT. The genes are TRBV29-1 and TRBJ2-3; D not resolved. The CDR3 has 12 residues. Germline V gene data show CDR1 as SQVTM and CDR2 as ANQGSEA. Trimming took off 5 bases at V and 1 base at J, with 7 bases between the two ends.

This clonotype was seen at least ten times. V gene TRBV5-1 combines with J gene TRBJ1-4; TRBD1 aligns across 10 bases. CDR3 length: 15 residues. V lost 3 bases, J lost 5 bases, and 4 bases stayed unmatched. In germline, CDR1 is SGHRS, CDR2 YFSETQ. The CDR3 protein is CASSSEGQGNEKLFF. The CDR3 DNA reads as TGCGCCAGCAGCTCGGAGGGACAGGGGAATGAAAAACTGTTTTTT. The full variable domain, its missing parts supplied by reference TRBV5-1 and TRBJ1-4, is KAGVTQTPRYLIKTRGQQVTLSCSPISGHRSVSWYQQTPGQGLQFLFEYFSETQRNKGNFPGRFSGRQFSNSRSEMNVSTLELGDSALYLCASSSEGQGNEKLFFGSGTQLSVL.

V and J are TRBV10-2 and TRBJ2-7; unclear D gene. With 2 bases removed from V and 3 bases from J, the gap between germline ends came to 14 bases. From germline, CDR1 is WSHSY and CDR2 SAAADI. The CDR3 spans 15 residues. The CDR3 sequence is CASSEGPSFHYEQYF. The CDR3 DNA reads as TGCGCCAGCAGTGAGGGACCTTCTTTCCACTACGAGCAGTACTTC.